This TCR beta chain was observed in a study of shared clonotypes between healthy human individuals (dated by TCRdb to 2020 to 2021). Regarding the research as a whole: Two women and a few men aged 18 to 49 years were included in the cohort. Different laboratories and diverse techniques were used to prepare libraries and sequence TCR repertoires, to increase sequencing depth and limit assay-specific biases. Blood TCR repertoires of 5 or 6 healthy adults were deeply sequenced to estimate repertoire size and the extent of clonotype sharing between individuals. Per donor, leukapheresis produced somewhere between about 0.8 and 9 billion PBMCs. For each donor, CD4 naive and CD4 memory were each run on three plates, CD8 naive on two plates, and CD8 memory on one plate.

General findings and caveats noted by the study authors: Compared with non-shared clonotypes, the clonotypes found in all four sorted-subset donors had higher generation probabilities. Sampling was restricted to blood, and TCR repertoires in tissue are likely to differ from TCR repertoires in blood. Even with the large sequencing depth, rarefaction of the sorted-subset datasets indicated that sequencing was incomplete. Pairwise subsampling led to the expectation that sequencing depth would affect the degree of clonotype sharing among donors. Sharing across a few donors was observed for about 5% of naive CD4, around 3.5% of naive CD8, over 2% of memory CD4, and 0.4% of memory CD8 clonotypes. Naive subsets generally had larger estimated clonotype richness than memory subsets did. Because the study included only a small number of donors, the genetic and exposure-history diversity represented was limited.

The donors were healthy, HIV-negative adults who had no recently reported acute infections or vaccinations. Only Caucasian adults living in Nashville, Tennessee, USA were represented among the donors. CD4+ T cells were enriched by magnetic negative selection, after which naive cells were positively selected on CD45RA and the negative fraction was taken as the memory subset. After blood collection by leukapheresis, PBMCs were isolated using Ficoll-Histopaque density gradient centrifugation and then cryopreserved in the vapor phase of liquid nitrogen. Analytical flow cytometry was used to check the purity and quantity of every magnetically sorted T cell population. From each sorted fraction, genomic DNA was isolated and quantified by UV absorbance on a Nanodrop 2000c. Notes on this clone: Its binding antigen is unknown. No qualities accompany the bases; no much larger clone lies one base away.

TCR CDR3 regions were amplified from genomic DNA by multiplex PCR using the deep immunoSEQ assay. Genomic DNA extracted from each cell subset was distributed evenly over all wells of several immunoSEQ 96-well plates, and each plate served as one replicate. For sorted subsets, approximately 190 ng genomic DNA, equal to 30,000 to 35,000 T cell genomes, was loaded into each replicate PCR. Purified libraries were quantified with a Qubit 3.0 fluorometer, sized on a Bioanalyzer 2100, and re-quantified with the KAPA Library Quantification kit. Each immunoSEQ 96-well plate was sequenced on its own single-read 150-cycle Illumina NextSeq 550 flow cell. Per the original workflow: Because the immunoSEQ output held only junctional sequences and lacked quality scores, the filtering could not match the filtering applied to full-length reads. To assign V/J genes and CDR3, sequences were annotated using PyIR, a Python wrapper for IgBLAST v1.9, with IMGT germline references. Any read was removed if the V/J assignment was weak (E-value above 1e-6), the CDR3 was missing, or the read contained stop codons, out-of-frame junctions, or ambiguous translated residues. V3J clonotypes were defined by identical inferred V gene, J gene, and CDR3 amino acid sequence. The percentage overlap between two repertoires was calculated by dividing the number of shared unique clonotypes by the size of the smaller repertoire. Three approaches were used to assess repertoire richness: RTK rarefaction, the Chao1 estimator, and Recon v2.1 estimates of unobserved clonotypes. Generation probabilities for all TCRbeta clonotypes obtained by the gDNA method from a handful of donors were computed using OLGA. The clones in this table, taken by TCRdb from immuneACCESS, are in-frame only. Not every clone is retained; where verified, under half of the shortfall comes from an unresolved V gene, and the cause of the rest is unknown. V and J calls and clone size are as listed in that table; D and trimming were resolved from the DNA. This sample comprises 550,000 to 850,000 clones, 55% to 80% of them detected only once. The leading ten clones occupy under 2% of the sample.

Here V drops 8 bases and J drops 8 bases, and the junction holds 8 bases not matched to any gene. The CDR1 and CDR2 encoded by the germline V gene are MNHNS and SASEGT. Including cysteine and phenylalanine, the CDR3 has 12 amino acids. Only CDR3 DNA remains: 36 bases, in frame from the first base. This TCR derives from a woman in her twenties or thirties in good health. Here the chain combines TRBV6-1 and TRBJ1-2; TRBD1 agrees with 7 junctional bases. Material: memory CD4+ T cells sorted from blood. The cell subset or site label, read with the paper, signifies: CD45RA-negative fraction. The CDR3 reads as follows: CASSTTGWGYTF. The DNA sequence follows: TGTGCCAGCTCCACGACAGGGTGGGGCTACACCTTC.